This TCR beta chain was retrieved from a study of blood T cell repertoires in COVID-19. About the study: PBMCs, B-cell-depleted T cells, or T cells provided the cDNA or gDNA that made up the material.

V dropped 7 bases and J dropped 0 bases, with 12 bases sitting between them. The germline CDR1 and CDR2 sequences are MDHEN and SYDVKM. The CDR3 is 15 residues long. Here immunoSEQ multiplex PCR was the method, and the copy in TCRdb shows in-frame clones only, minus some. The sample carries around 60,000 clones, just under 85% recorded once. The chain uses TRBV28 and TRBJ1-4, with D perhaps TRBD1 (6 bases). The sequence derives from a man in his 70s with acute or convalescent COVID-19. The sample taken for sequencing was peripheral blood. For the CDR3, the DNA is TGTGCCAGCACGGACAGCCGTGCAACTAATGAAAAACTGTTTTTT. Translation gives CASTDSRATNEKLFF.